This T cell receptor (beta chain) originates from a study of memory CD4+ T cells and cytomegalovirus serostatus. Turning to the study itself: Healthy Belgian adult donors included roughly ten CMV-positive and about two dozen CMV-negative people. Findings of the study overall: A US-trained random forest predicted CMV serostatus with median AUC around 0.93.

This table comes from immunoSEQ multiplex PCR, and its TCRdb copy is limited to in-frame clones, with some not included. Of some 50,000 clones listed, roughly 80% are singletons. Points on this clone: What it binds is unknown.

V was shortened by 8 bases and J by 0 bases, with 14 bases between the two germline ends. This CDR3 contains 15 residues. The germline V gene has CDR1 MNHNS and CDR2 SASEGT. Single viable CD3+CD4+CD8-CD45RO+ cells were sorted as the memory CD4+ T cells. Serum IgG to CMV pp150, pp28, p38 and p52 defined serostatus. CD4+ T cells were isolated by positive magnetic selection. The sequenced material came from memory CD4+ T cells from blood. This TCR was recovered from an adult in good health and CMV-seronegative. This sequence joins TRBV6-1 and TRBJ1-5; D perhaps matches TRBD1 (6 bases). CDR3 in DNA: TGTGCCAGCCGTAGGGGGGACGATAGCAATCAGCCCCAGCATTTT. It specifies CASRRGDDSNQPQHF.